This TCR beta chain was observed in a study of kidney transplant recipient with SARS-CoV-2 infection. MiXCR, applied by TCRdb to the reads, yields one record per CDR3 protein. Here the sample spans under 300,000 distinct CDR3 sequences, 29% being singletons. This clonotype came up a few times. Source: a blood sample, taken at baseline and on roughly day 120 from a kidney transplant recipient. The receptor comes from a male patient between 25 and 40 years old who had COVID-19 and was a kidney transplant recipient. Among the T cells, some may be from the graft donor.

The CDR3 sequence: CASSPPGTGRLTEAFF. DNA for the CDR3: TGTGCCAGCTCACCACCGGGGACAGGGAGGCTCACTGAAGCTTTCTTT. This chain joins TRBV18 and TRBJ1-1, with TRBD1 matching 9 bases. Germline-derived CDR1 and CDR2 are KGHSH and LQKENI. J was trimmed by 4 bases and V by 0 bases; bases with no gene match: 6. The CDR3 extends over 16 amino acids.